This T cell receptor (beta chain) was observed in a study of T cells in Graves' hyperthyroidism and ophthalmopathy. Notes on the study in general: Expanded thyroid clonotypes (above 0.001) were mostly also found in blood.

This clonotype showed up just a few times. Its target is unknown. Patients were excluded because of uncontrolled infection, other autoimmune disease, pregnancy or lactation. Clinical symptoms, serum thyroxine and TRAb, thyroid ultrasound and orbital computed tomography together formed the diagnostic basis. What was amplified from RNA transcripts were TCR beta CDR3 regions. TCR CDR3 regions were first amplified by RT-PCR with HTBI primers. Each CDR3 protein gets one entry after TCRdb re-called the multiplex PCR reads with MiXCR. The sample has about 660,000 distinct CDR3 sequences, 45% seen once; the top ten hold less than 8.5%. Germline V gives CDR1 SQVTM, CDR2 ANQGSEA. V was shortened by 6 bases and J by 6 bases, with 23 bases between the two germline ends. This CDR3 has 15 amino acids.

The TCR originated in an adult man with Graves' disease, either hyperthyroidism or ophthalmopathy (not recorded which). Sample: peripheral blood or thyroid tissue (not recorded which). This chain joins TRBV29-1 and TRBJ1-1; D is perhaps TRBD1 (5 bases). The CDR3 sequence is CSVPRDPYLDAEAFF. Written as DNA, the CDR3 is TGCAGCGTACCCCGGGACCCTTACTTAGACGCTGAAGCTTTCTTT. Full variable domain (missing parts from reference TRBV29-1 and TRBJ1-1): SAVISQKPSRDICQRGTSLTIQCQVDSQVTMMFWYRQQPGQSLTLIATANQGSEATYESGFVIDKFPISRPNLTFSTLTVSNMSPEDSSIYLCSVPRDPYLDAEAFFGQGTRLTVV.